This T cell receptor (beta chain) was profiled in a study of T cell repertoires in cytomegalovirus infection. Study context: Through public TCR beta signatures, both CMV infection and matching HLA type were indicated. Broader study findings: Frequencies of public TCR beta families were cumulated, and this identified carriers of CMV plus the relevant HLA.

TCRdb re-analysed the reads in MiXCR, keeping a single row per CDR3 protein. Here the sample spans approximately 250,000 distinct CDR3 sequences, around 6.4% being singletons. CDR1 and CDR2 from the germline V gene are LGHDT and YNNKEL (reference sequence). The CDR3 covers 15 residues. The V end was cut by 5 bases, the J end by 0 bases, with 13 bases between. A few counts support this clonotype. The antigen remains unidentified. Sequencing was done on a sample of PBMCs. The chain has TRBV3-1 and TRBJ1-1, with D possibly TRBD1 on 5 matching bases. This sequence originates from a human donor in good health (CMV status not recorded). Some clones in this sample may be carry-over from other donors' samples. The CDR3, as DNA: TGTGCCAGCAGCATGGGGGACTTCTTGAACACTGAAGCTTTCTTT. It translates to CASSMGDFLNTEAFF.